A single sample is the source of the 9 T cell receptor beta chains below, sequenced in a study of T cell repertoires in cytomegalovirus infection. TCRdb re-analysed the reads in MiXCR, keeping a single row per CDR3 protein. The table includes fewer than 200,000 distinct CDR3 sequences, approximately 15% detected once. Source material: PBMCs. These receptors all come from a human donor in good health (CMV status not recorded). Some clones in this sample may be carry-over from other donors' samples.

This clonotype turned up a few times. J is TRBJ2-2 and V is TRBV19, with TRBD2 matching over 13 bases. Germline lookup yields CDR1 LNHDA and CDR2 SQIVND (reference sequence). The CDR3 runs to 16 residues. V lost 5 bases, J lost 4 bases, and 4 bases stayed unmatched. The CDR3 spells CASSRGLAGITGELFF. The CDR3 DNA sequence: TGTGCCAGTAGTCGGGGACTAGCGGGAATCACCGGGGAGCTGTTTTTT.

This clonotype came up many times. The genes are TRBV19 and TRBJ2-7, with 7 bases fitting TRBD1. Trimming at V came to 3 bases and at J to 0 bases, leaving 14 bases not matched to a gene. Germline lookup yields CDR1 LNHDA and CDR2 SQIVND (reference sequence). This CDR3 comprises 18 residues. CDR3 sequence (DNA): TGTGCCAGTAGTATCGTTAGTACCGGACAGGTGAGCTCCTACGAGCAGTACTTC. Amino acids: CASSIVSTGQVSSYEQYF.

This clonotype was observed a few times. The V call is TRBV7-6, the J call TRBJ2-2; either TRBD1 or TRBD2 may supply D (5 bases each). Germline lookup yields CDR1 SGHVS and CDR2 FNYEAQ. V was clipped by 6 bases and J by 0 bases, with 23 bases between them. This CDR3 has 19 residues. This CDR3 reads CASRPRGPLDPTNTGELFF. As DNA, the CDR3 is TGTGCCAGCAGACCCCGGGGACCCCTAGACCCCACGAACACCGGGGAGCTGTTTTTT.

This clonotype was seen many times. V is TRBV6-5 and J is TRBJ2-6; D is perhaps TRBD2 (5 bases). V was shortened by 0 bases and J by 4 bases, with 10 bases between the two germline ends. In germline, CDR1 is MNHEY, CDR2 SVGAGI. This CDR3 contains 16 residues. The CDR3 DNA sequence: TGTGCCAGCAGTTACTCGAGGGCCACCGGGGCCAACGTCCTGACTTTC. It encodes CASSYSRATGANVLTF.

The chain employs TRBV6-2 or TRBV6-3 and TRBJ1-5, with 7 bases aligning to TRBD1. The J segment lost 3 bases and the V segment lost 6 bases, leaving 11 bases of the junction unmatched. Germline loops: CDR1 MNHEY, CDR2 SVGEGT. The CDR3 covers 16 residues. For the CDR3, the DNA is TGTGCCAGCAGCCGAGACAGGGCAGTTGTCAATCAGCCCCAGCATTTT. It translates to CASSRDRAVVNQPQHF.

The genes are TRBV5-1 and TRBJ2-7; D is perhaps TRBD1 (6 bases). Between the trimmed V and J ends, which lost 4 bases and 5 bases, there was a span of 10 bases. The CDR3 consists of 12 residues. Per germline, CDR1 SGHRS and CDR2 YFSETQ. The CDR3 region is CASSQNRDEQYF. CDR3 sequence (DNA): TGCGCCAGCAGCCAAAACAGGGACGAGCAGTACTTC.

The gene calls are TRBV29-1 and TRBJ2-7; 10 bases agree with TRBD2. CDR3 length equals 14 residues. Looked up from germline, CDR1 is SQVTM and CDR2 is ANQGSEA. Losses at the gene ends were 7 bases for V and 1 base for J; bases not matched to a gene: 7. The DNA for the CDR3 is TGCAGCGCAAGGACTAGCGGACTTTCCTACGAGCAGTACTTC. This sequence encodes CSARTSGLSYEQYF.

In its sample, this clonotype was seen a few times. This rearrangement joins TRBV7-9 to TRBJ2-1; D call uncertain. Germline-derived CDR1 and CDR2 are SEHNR and FQNEAQ (reference sequence). The length of the CDR3 is 11 residues. V was cut by 4 bases and J by 14 bases, with 12 bases left in between. CDR3 DNA sequence: TGTGCCAGCAGCTCCGACCAGGCGGAGTTCTTC. Amino acids: CASSSDQAEFF.

This clonotype was seen a few times. This chain connects TRBV9 to TRBJ2-1, with unresolved D. This CDR3 has 15 amino acids. The V and J ends lost 0 bases and 0 bases respectively, with 7 bases between them. Germline-derived CDR1 and CDR2 are SGDLS and YYNGEE. The CDR3 region is CASSVGTGSYNEQFF. In DNA form, the CDR3 reads TGTGCCAGCAGCGTAGGAACCGGCTCCTACAATGAGCAGTTCTTC.